These 32 T cell receptor beta chains came from one sample sequenced in a study of T cell responses to AZD1222 COVID-19 vaccine (dated by TCRdb to 2020 to 2022). The library was built by means of the immunoSEQ multiplex PCR assay. The source is immuneACCESS, and TCRdb retained only in-frame sequences with V and J called. Part of the clones is not carried over; for the studies checked, unresolved V genes explain less than half of this, and the remainder is unexplained. The sample records 130,000 to 150,000 clones, roughly 91% of which are singletons. The top ten clones comprise 1.5% to 2% of the sample. Explained via the paper, the time point label denotes: baseline before first vaccination. The sample in question was peripheral blood, obtained on day 0 of AZD1222 vaccination. These receptors all stem from an adult in good health.

The gene calls are TRBV30 and TRBJ1-5, with D tentatively TRBD1 (5 bases). The V end lost 7 bases, the J end lost 2 bases, and 12 bases lay between the germline ends. Germline assignment: CDR1 GTSNPN and CDR2 SVGIG (reference sequence). The CDR3 sequence is 13 residues long. The CDR3 bases are TGTGCCTCCCAAGCGGGGGGCAATCAGCCCCAGCATTTT. It yields the protein CASQAGGNQPQHF.

DNA for the CDR3: TGTGCCACCAGCAGGGGACAGGGACAAGAGACCCAGTACTTC. The encoded protein is CATSRGQGQETQYF. V usage is TRBV15 and J usage is TRBJ2-5; TRBD1 matches at 9 bases. The V gene's germline CDR1 is LNHNV and CDR2 YYDKDF (reference sequence). The V segment lost 3 bases and the J segment 2 bases; nucleotides outside the gene matches: 1. The CDR3 extends over 14 amino acids.

CDR3: CASSYSKNTEAFF. The CDR3 DNA reads as TGTGCCAGCAGCTACTCTAAGAACACTGAAGCTTTCTTT. The genes are TRBV7-9 and TRBJ1-1; D ambiguous. This CDR3 has 13 amino acids. The germline V gene has CDR1 SEHNR and CDR2 FQNEAQ (reference sequence). Deletions cut 4 bases from V and 1 base from J, with 7 bases between. Full variable domain (outside the CDR3, taken from reference TRBV7-9 and TRBJ1-1): DTGVSQNPRHKITKRGQNVTFRCDPISEHNRLYWYRQTLGQGPEFLTYFQNEAQLEKSRLLSDRFSAERPKGSFSTLEIQRTEQGDSAMYLCASSYSKNTEAFFGQGTRLTVV.

The rearrangement links TRBV3-1 (or the pseudogene TRBV3-2) to TRBJ2-7; weak D call: TRBD1 (6 bases). The V end lost 4 bases, the J end lost 7 bases, and 11 bases lay between the germline ends. The CDR3 totals 12 residues. Germline CDR1 is LGHDT and CDR2 is YNNKEL (reference sequence). The CDR3 DNA follows: TGTGCCAGCAGCCCGACAGGTTTTGAGCAGTACTTC. This translates into CASSPTGFEQYF.

This rearrangement joins TRBV3-1 (or the pseudogene TRBV3-2) to TRBJ1-2; D unresolved. Trimming stripped 0 bases from V and 1 base from J, with 12 bases between. Per germline, CDR1 LGHDT and CDR2 YNNKEL (reference sequence). CDR3 length: 16 residues. The CDR3 sequence is CASSQDALPSNYGYTF. Written as DNA, the CDR3 is TGTGCCAGCAGCCAAGATGCCCTGCCCAGTAACTATGGCTACACCTTC.

CDR3 residues: CATSDSAGETQYF. CDR3 coding DNA: TGTGCCACCAGTGATTCGGCAGGTGAGACCCAGTACTTC. The chain combines TRBV24-1 with TRBJ2-5; D is undetermined. Trimming removed 2 bases at V and 5 bases at J, with 8 bases between. The V gene's germline CDR1 is KGHDR and CDR2 SFDVKD. The CDR3 contains 13 residues.

V gene TRBV2 combines with J gene TRBJ1-3, with D unclear. CDR3 length: 11 residues. Trimming removed 5 bases at V and 4 bases at J, with 3 bases between. CDR1 and CDR2 (germline): SNHLY, FYNNEI. The CDR3 nucleotides are TGTGCCAGCAGTCTCGGAAACACCATATATTTT. This encodes CASSLGNTIYF.

The rearrangement uses TRBV24-1 and TRBJ1-2; TRBD1 is a possible D gene (5 bases). In germline, CDR1 is KGHDR, CDR2 SFDVKD. This CDR3 has 13 amino acids. Trimming removed 7 bases from V and 7 bases from J, with 15 bases in between. The CDR3 DNA is TGTGCCACCAGGGACGGGGGGGACGGTGGCTACACCTTC. Protein: CATRDGGDGGYTF.

The V gene is TRBV3-1 (or the pseudogene TRBV3-2), the J gene TRBJ2-1, with TRBD2 matching over 16 bases. J gave up 7 bases and V 6 bases, and 3 bases lay outside the gene matches. Looked up from germline, CDR1 is LGHDT and CDR2 is YNNKEL (reference sequence). The CDR3 extends over 15 amino acids. The CDR3 DNA sequence: TGTGCCAGCAGGTCGGGACTAGCGGGAGGGAATGAGCAGTTCTTC. It codes for CASRSGLAGGNEQFF.

In DNA form, the CDR3 reads TGTGCCAGTAGGATGGTGGGGGACAGAGCTAACTATGGCTACACCTTC. Residues: CASRMVGDRANYGYTF. J is TRBJ1-2 and V is TRBV19, with 7 bases aligning to TRBD1. V lost 6 bases, J lost 0 bases, and 10 bases stayed unmatched. The CDR3 covers 16 residues. CDR1 is LNHDA and CDR2 is SQIVND in the germline V gene (reference sequence).

This rearrangement joins TRBV4-1 to TRBJ2-7; D is possibly TRBD2 (5 bases). The CDR3 is 14 residues long. In germline, CDR1 is MGHRA, CDR2 YSYEKL. V was trimmed by 7 bases and J by 2 bases, leaving 15 bases between them. The CDR3 DNA sequence: TGCGCCAGCATGCGGGTGGGTGGCACCTACGAGCAGTACTTC. Translation gives CASMRVGGTYEQYF.

The chain links TRBV27 to TRBJ2-1; D is ambiguous. Germline V gene lookup returns CDR1 MNHEY and CDR2 SMNVEV (reference sequence). CDR3 length: 14 residues. The V gene lost 3 bases and the J gene lost 1 base, with 7 bases spanning the gap. The CDR3: CASSFYRSYNEQFF. The CDR3 DNA is TGTGCCAGCAGTTTCTATAGGTCCTACAATGAGCAGTTCTTC.

The J gene is TRBJ1-6, the V gene TRBV18, with 11 nucleotides matching TRBD1. The CDR3 consists of 15 residues. Per the germline V gene, CDR1 is KGHSH and CDR2 is LQKENI. Germline trimming cut 2 bases from V and 9 bases from J; bases unmatched to any gene: 3. The CDR3 here is CASSPGTGGGSPLHF. CDR3 in DNA: TGTGCCAGCTCACCAGGGACAGGGGGAGGTTCACCCCTCCACTTT.

The J gene is TRBJ1-3, the V gene TRBV9; 7 bases agree with TRBD1. The CDR3 extends over 16 amino acids. V was clipped by 0 bases and J by 2 bases; unmatched bases: 5. Germline V gene sequence: CDR1 SGDLS, CDR2 YYNGEE. This CDR3 reads CASSVGGRGAGNTIYF. Written as DNA, the CDR3 is TGTGCCAGCAGCGTAGGGGGCAGGGGGGCTGGAAACACCATATATTTT.

This chain joins TRBV19 and TRBJ1-4; TRBD1 might be the D (6 bases). Germline V lookup: CDR1 LNHDA, CDR2 SQIVND (reference sequence). This CDR3 contains 14 residues. The V end was cut by 3 bases, the J end by 7 bases, with 12 bases between. In DNA, the CDR3 is TGTGCCAGTAGTATTTCGGGGGCTCGTGAAAAACTGTTTTTT. Residues: CASSISGAREKLFF.

V is TRBV19 and J is TRBJ2-3; 8 nucleotides match TRBD1. Germline V CDR1 and CDR2: LNHDA, SQIVND (reference sequence). After removal of 7 bases from V and 4 bases from J, the junction contained 7 bases not matched to a gene. This CDR3 has 14 residues. The CDR3 coding sequence is TGTGCCAGTAACGACAGGGGAGGCGCAGATACGCAGTATTTT. Translation gives CASNDRGGADTQYF.

The chain recombines TRBV6-6 with TRBJ2-7; TRBD1 aligns across 8 bases. The CDR3 runs to 16 residues. V lost 1 base and J lost 2; bases outside the gene matches: 7. The germline gives CDR1 MNHNY, CDR2 SVGAGI (reference sequence). CDR3 sequence: CASSYLAGGLTYEQYF. The CDR3 region has the DNA TGTGCCAGCAGTTACTTGGCAGGGGGCTTGACCTACGAGCAGTACTTC.

The chain links TRBV5-1 to TRBJ1-1; D is uncertain. CDR3 length: 13 residues. The germline CDR1 and CDR2 sequences are SGHRS and YFSETQ. Trimming took 2 bases from V and 2 from J, leaving 7 bases between them. In DNA, the CDR3 is TGCGCCAGCAGCTTAGGGTCCAACACTGAAGCTTTCTTT. Protein product: CASSLGSNTEAFF.

The chain links TRBV18 to TRBJ1-2, with D unclear. The V end was cut by 4 bases, the J end by 5 bases, with 26 bases between. The CDR3 covers 18 residues. Germline V gives CDR1 KGHSH, CDR2 LQKENI. CDR3 region: CASSLNQHLTQGLYGYTF. In nucleotides, the CDR3 is TGTGCCAGCTCACTAAACCAGCACCTGACGCAAGGGCTTTATGGCTACACCTTC.

The genes are TRBV30 and TRBJ2-3; 7 bases agree with TRBD2. Trimming cost V 4 bases and J 6 bases; bases outside gene matches: 7. This CDR3 has 13 residues. Germline assignment: CDR1 GTSNPN and CDR2 SVGIG (reference sequence). CDR3 coding DNA: TGTGCCTGGACGCGGGAGTACCGGGATACGCAGTATTTT. It translates to CAWTREYRDTQYF. Supplemented by reference TRBV30 and TRBJ2-3, the full variable domain reads SQTIHQWPATLVQPVGSPLSLECTVEGTSNPNLYWYRQAAGRGLQLLFYSVGIGQISSEVPQNLSASRPQDRQFILSSKKLLLSDSGFYLCAWTREYRDTQYFGPGTRLTVL.

The CDR3 region has the DNA TGTGCCGCAAAGGGGGGGTCTCAGGACACTGAAGCTTTCTTT. Its protein is CAAKGGSQDTEAFF. The chain links TRBV30 to TRBJ1-1, with D possibly TRBD1 on 6 matching bases. The length of the CDR3 is 14 residues. Trimming removed 8 bases at V and 3 bases at J, with 19 bases between. The germline V gene has CDR1 GTSNPN and CDR2 SVGIG (reference sequence).

V gene TRBV5-1 combines with J gene TRBJ1-4; D uncertain. CDR3 length: 14 amino acids. The germline V gene encodes CDR1 SGHRS and CDR2 YFSETQ. The V end was cut by 0 bases, the J end by 5 bases, with 8 bases between. CDR3 region: CASSLERRNEKLFF. CDR3 DNA sequence: TGCGCCAGCAGCTTGGAGAGGAGAAATGAAAAACTGTTTTTT.

This chain uses TRBV5-1 with TRBJ1-1, with D possibly being TRBD1 (5 bases). The V gene's germline CDR1 is SGHRS and CDR2 YFSETQ. V lost 6 bases and J 4 bases, leaving 13 bases between the germline ends. This CDR3 spans 13 amino acids. In DNA, the CDR3 is TGCGCCAGCACCGAAGGGGAGGGCACTGAAGCTTTCTTT. Its protein product is CASTEGEGTEAFF.

The J gene is TRBJ2-3, the V gene TRBV11-1; 15 nucleotides agree with TRBD2. The germline V gene has CDR1 SGHAT and CDR2 FQDESV (reference sequence). J gave up 3 bases and V 5 bases, and 3 bases lay outside the gene matches. The CDR3 has 16 residues. The CDR3 bases are TGTGCCAGCAGCCCAGGGACTAGCGGGAGGACAGATACGCAGTATTTT. Translated, it gives CASSPGTSGRTDTQYF.

The V call is TRBV5-4, the J call TRBJ1-2; 8 bases match TRBD1. Germline CDR1 reads SGHNT; CDR2 reads YYREEE (reference sequence). This CDR3 contains 15 residues. Trimming removed 5 bases from V and 6 bases from J; junction bases left unmatched: 12. In DNA form, the CDR3 reads TGTGCCAGCAGTAAGACTGTCAGGGGGCGGGATGGCTACACCTTC. This translates into CASSKTVRGRDGYTF.

J is TRBJ1-1 and V is TRBV5-6; no clear D. The CDR3 extends over 14 amino acids. The V and J ends lost 0 bases and 7 bases respectively, with 13 bases between them. Germline V gene lookup returns CDR1 SGHDT and CDR2 YYEEEE. CDR3 nucleotides: TGTGCCAGCAGCTTGGAGCAACGAGGGCATGAAGCTTTCTTT. Translated, it gives CASSLEQRGHEAFF.

V is TRBV3-1 (or the pseudogene TRBV3-2) and J is TRBJ2-3; 10 positions match TRBD2. CDR3 length equals 15 residues. J gave up 2 bases and V 4 bases, and 3 bases lay outside the gene matches. Per germline, CDR1 LGHDT and CDR2 YNNKEL (reference sequence). CDR3 sequence: CASSPGLAATDTQYF. In nucleotides, the CDR3 is TGTGCCAGCAGCCCAGGACTAGCGGCCACAGATACGCAGTATTTT.

CDR3 DNA: TGTGCCAGCAGCTTAACCGGGGGCCTTGGCTACACCTTC. As protein: CASSLTGGLGYTF. The genes are TRBV7-3 and TRBJ1-2, with a weak D call TRBD1 (6 bases). Germline V gene data show CDR1 as SGHTA and CDR2 as FQGTGA. Trimming cost V 0 bases and J 7 bases, with 9 bases left between them. The CDR3 length is 13 residues.

V is TRBV29-1 and J is TRBJ1-2; no reliable D call. CDR1 SQVTM and CDR2 ANQGSEA come from the germline V gene. The CDR3 spans 10 residues. V was clipped by 7 bases and J by 8 bases, with 11 bases between them. The CDR3 sequence: CSALERGYTF. Here the CDR3 DNA reads TGCAGCGCACTAGAGCGGGGCTACACCTTC.

The genes are TRBV28 and TRBJ2-7, with TRBD1 identical over 7 bases. The V gene's germline CDR1 is MDHEN and CDR2 SYDVKM. With 5 bases clipped from V and 1 base from J, the junction kept 8 bases outside the gene matches. The CDR3 is 15 residues long. CDR3 region: CASSQTGSVSYEQYF. CDR3 DNA: TGTGCCAGCAGTCAGACAGGGTCCGTATCCTACGAGCAGTACTTC.

The rearrangement links TRBV4-1 to TRBJ1-5; D gene uncertain. Germline V CDR1 and CDR2: MGHRA, YSYEKL. Trimming stripped 1 base from V and 0 bases from J, with 4 bases between. This CDR3 contains 14 residues. CDR3 loop: CASSQGYSNQPQHF. The CDR3 coding sequence is TGCGCCAGCAGCCAAGGTTATAGCAATCAGCCCCAGCATTTT.

This sequence joins TRBV2 and TRBJ2-6; the match to TRBD1 covers 11 bases. Losses at the gene ends were 7 bases for V and 0 bases for J; bases not matched to a gene: 5. There are 17 residues in the CDR3. Germline CDR1 reads SNHLY; CDR2 reads FYNNEI. The CDR3 DNA is TGTGCCAGCATAAAGGACAGGGGGCACTCTGGGGCCAACGTCCTGACTTTC. It yields the protein CASIKDRGHSGANVLTF.